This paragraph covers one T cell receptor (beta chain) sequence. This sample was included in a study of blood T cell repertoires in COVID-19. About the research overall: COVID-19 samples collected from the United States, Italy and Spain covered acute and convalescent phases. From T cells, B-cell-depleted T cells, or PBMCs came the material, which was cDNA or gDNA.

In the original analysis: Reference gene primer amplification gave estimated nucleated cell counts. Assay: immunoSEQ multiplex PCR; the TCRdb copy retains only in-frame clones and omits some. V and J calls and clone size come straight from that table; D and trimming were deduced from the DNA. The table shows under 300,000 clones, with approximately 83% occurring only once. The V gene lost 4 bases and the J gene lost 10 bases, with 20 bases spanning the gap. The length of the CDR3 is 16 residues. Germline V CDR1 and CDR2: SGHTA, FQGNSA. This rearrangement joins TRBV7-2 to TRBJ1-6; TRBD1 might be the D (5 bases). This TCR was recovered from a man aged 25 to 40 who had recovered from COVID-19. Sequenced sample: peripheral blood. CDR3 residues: CASSSTGGTPRSPLHF. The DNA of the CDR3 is TGTGCCAGCAGCTCAACAGGCGGGACCCCCAGATCACCCCTCCACTTT.